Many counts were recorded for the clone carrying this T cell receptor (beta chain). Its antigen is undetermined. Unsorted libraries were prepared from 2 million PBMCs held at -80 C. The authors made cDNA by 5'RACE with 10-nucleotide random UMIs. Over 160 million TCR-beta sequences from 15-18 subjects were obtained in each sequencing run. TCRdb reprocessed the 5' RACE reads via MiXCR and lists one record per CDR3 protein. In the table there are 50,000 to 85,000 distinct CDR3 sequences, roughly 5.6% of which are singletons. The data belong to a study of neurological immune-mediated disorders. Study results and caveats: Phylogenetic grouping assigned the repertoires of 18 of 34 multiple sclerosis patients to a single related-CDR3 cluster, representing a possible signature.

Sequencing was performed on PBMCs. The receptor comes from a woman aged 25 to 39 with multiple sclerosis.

The DNA for the CDR3 is TGTGCCAGCAGCCCCCAGGGGGGGATTACTGAAGCTTTCTTT. As protein: CASSPQGGITEAFF. The chain combines TRBV7-2 with TRBJ1-1; TRBD1 matches 7 bases. The V and J ends lost 5 bases and 5 bases, in that order; junction bases with no gene match: 8. Looked up from germline, CDR1 is SGHTA and CDR2 is FQGNSA. The CDR3 runs to 14 residues.